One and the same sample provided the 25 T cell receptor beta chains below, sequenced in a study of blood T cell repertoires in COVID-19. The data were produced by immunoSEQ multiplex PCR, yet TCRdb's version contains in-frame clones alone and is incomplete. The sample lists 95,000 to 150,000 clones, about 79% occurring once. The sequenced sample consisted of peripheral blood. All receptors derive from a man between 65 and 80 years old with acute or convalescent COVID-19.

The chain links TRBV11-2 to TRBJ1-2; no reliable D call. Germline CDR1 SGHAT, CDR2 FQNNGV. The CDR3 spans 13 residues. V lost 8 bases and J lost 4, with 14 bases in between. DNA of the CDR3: TGTGCCAGCTTGAACTCACGCGTCTATGGCTACACCTTC. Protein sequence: CASLNSRVYGYTF.

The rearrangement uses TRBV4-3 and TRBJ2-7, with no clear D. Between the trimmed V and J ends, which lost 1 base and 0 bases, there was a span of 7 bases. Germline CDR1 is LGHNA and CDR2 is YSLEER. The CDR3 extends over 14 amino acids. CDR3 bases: TGCGCCAGCAGCCAAGGACACATCTCCTACGAGCAGTACTTC. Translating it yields CASSQGHISYEQYF.

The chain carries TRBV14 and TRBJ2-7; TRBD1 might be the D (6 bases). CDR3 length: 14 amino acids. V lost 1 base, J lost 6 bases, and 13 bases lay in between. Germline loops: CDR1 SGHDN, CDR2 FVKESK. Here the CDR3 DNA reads TGTGCCAGCAGCCAAGCTCTGGGGGCGGCCGAGCAGTACTTC. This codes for CASSQALGAAEQYF.

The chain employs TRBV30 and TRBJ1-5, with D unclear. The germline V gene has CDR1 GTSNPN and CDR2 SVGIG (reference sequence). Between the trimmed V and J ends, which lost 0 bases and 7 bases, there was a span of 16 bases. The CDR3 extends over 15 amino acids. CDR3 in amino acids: CAWSVLGQRDQPQHF. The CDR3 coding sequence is TGTGCCTGGAGTGTACTAGGGCAGAGAGACCAGCCCCAGCATTTT.

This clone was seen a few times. The DNA for the CDR3 is TGTGCCAGCAGTTACTCGCGGGGGTCATCTGGAAACACCATATATTTT. Amino acids: CASSYSRGSSGNTIYF. The V and J genes are TRBV6-5 and TRBJ1-3; D possibly corresponds to TRBD1 (5 bases). From germline, CDR1 is MNHEY and CDR2 SVGAGI. The CDR3 is 16 amino acids. V was trimmed by 0 bases and J by 1 base, leaving 10 bases between them.

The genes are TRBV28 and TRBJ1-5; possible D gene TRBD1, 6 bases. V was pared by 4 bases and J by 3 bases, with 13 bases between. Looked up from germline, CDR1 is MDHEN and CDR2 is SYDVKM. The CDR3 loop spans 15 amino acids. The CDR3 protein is CASSSTGLINQPQHF. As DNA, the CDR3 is TGTGCCAGCAGTTCCACAGGGCTGATCAATCAGCCCCAGCATTTT.

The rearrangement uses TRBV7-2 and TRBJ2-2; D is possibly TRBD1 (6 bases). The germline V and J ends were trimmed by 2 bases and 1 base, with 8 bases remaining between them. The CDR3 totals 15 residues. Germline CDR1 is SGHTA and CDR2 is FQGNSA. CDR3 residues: CASSLFRGNTGELFF. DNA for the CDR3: TGTGCCAGCAGCTTATTCAGGGGGAACACCGGGGAGCTGTTTTTT. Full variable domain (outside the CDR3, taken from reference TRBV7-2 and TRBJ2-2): GAGVSQSPSNKVTEKGKDVELRCDPISGHTALYWYRQSLGQGLEFLIYFQGNSAPDKSGLPSDRFSAERTGGSVSTLTIQRTQQEDSAVYLCASSLFRGNTGELFFGEGSRLTVL.

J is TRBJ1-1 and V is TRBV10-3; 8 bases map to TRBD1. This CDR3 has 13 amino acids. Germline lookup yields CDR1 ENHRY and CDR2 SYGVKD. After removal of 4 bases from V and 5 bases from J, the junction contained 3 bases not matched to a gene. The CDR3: CAISVDRGTEAFF. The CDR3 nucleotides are TGTGCCATCAGTGTCGACAGGGGTACTGAAGCTTTCTTT.

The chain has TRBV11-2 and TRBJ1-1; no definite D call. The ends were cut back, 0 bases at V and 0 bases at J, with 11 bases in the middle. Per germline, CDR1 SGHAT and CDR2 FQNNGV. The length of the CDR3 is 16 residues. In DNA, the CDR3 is TGTGCCAGCAGCTTAGATCCGCGGCGATTGAACACTGAAGCTTTCTTT. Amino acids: CASSLDPRRLNTEAFF.

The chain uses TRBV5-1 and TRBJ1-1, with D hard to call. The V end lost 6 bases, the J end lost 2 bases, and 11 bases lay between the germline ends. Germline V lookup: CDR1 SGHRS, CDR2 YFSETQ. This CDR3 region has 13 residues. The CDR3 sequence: CASTTVPNTEAFF. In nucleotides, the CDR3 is TGCGCCAGCACCACGGTCCCCAACACTGAAGCTTTCTTT.

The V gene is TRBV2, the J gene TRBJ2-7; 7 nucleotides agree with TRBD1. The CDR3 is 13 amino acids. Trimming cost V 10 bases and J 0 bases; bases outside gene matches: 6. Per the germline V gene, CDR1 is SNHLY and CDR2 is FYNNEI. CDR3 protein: CAIGTEPSYEQYF. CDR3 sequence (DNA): TGTGCCATTGGGACAGAACCCTCCTACGAGCAGTACTTC.

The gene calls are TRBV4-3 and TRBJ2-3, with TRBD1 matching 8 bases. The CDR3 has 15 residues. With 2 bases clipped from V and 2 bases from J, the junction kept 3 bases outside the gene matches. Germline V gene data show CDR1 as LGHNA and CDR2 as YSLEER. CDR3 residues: CASSQKGQATDTQYF. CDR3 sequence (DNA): TGCGCCAGCAGCCAAAAGGGACAGGCCACAGATACGCAGTATTTT.

In DNA form, the CDR3 reads TGTGCCAGCAGGCAGGACAGTGGCGCAAATCAGCCCCAGCATTTT. This encodes CASRQDSGANQPQHF. This chain links TRBV7-2 with TRBJ1-5, with D possibly matching TRBD1 (6 bases). CDR1 is SGHTA and CDR2 is FQGNSA in the germline V gene. CDR3 length: 15 residues. V was cut by 6 bases and J by 4 bases, with 16 bases left in between.

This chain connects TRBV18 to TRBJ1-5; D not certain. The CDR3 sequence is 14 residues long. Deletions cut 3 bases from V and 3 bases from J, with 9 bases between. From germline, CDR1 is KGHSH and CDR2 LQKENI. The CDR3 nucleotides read TGTGCCAGCTCACCCGCAGACTCCAATCAGCCCCAGCATTTT. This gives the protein CASSPADSNQPQHF.

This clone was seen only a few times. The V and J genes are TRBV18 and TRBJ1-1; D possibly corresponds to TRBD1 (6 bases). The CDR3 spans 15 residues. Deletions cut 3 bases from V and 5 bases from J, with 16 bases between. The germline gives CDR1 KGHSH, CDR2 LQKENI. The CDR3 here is CASSPPGASRTEAFF. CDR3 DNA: TGTGCCAGCTCACCCCCAGGGGCGTCGAGGACTGAAGCTTTCTTT.

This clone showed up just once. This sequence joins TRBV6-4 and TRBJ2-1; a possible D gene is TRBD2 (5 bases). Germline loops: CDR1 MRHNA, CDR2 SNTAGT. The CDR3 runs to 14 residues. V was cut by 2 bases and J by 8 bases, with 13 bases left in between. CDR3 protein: CASSDGSPEDEQFF. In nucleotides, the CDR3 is TGTGCCAGCAGTGACGGGTCTCCGGAGGATGAGCAGTTCTTC.

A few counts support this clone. This CDR3 reads CATRDMNTGELFF. The CDR3 bases are TGTGCCACCCGCGATATGAACACCGGGGAGCTGTTTTTT. The J gene is TRBJ2-2, the V gene TRBV24-1; D is unclear. Per germline, CDR1 KGHDR and CDR2 SFDVKD. The CDR3 contains 13 residues. Deletions cut 9 bases from V and 1 base from J, with 8 bases between.

The CDR3 protein is CASSLGQWETQYF. CDR3 bases: TGTGCCAGCAGCCTTGGACAGTGGGAGACCCAGTACTTC. The V gene is TRBV7-9, the J gene TRBJ2-5; tentative D call: TRBD1 (6 bases). Trimming removed 5 bases at V and 5 bases at J, with 12 bases between. Germline CDR1 and CDR2: SEHNR and FQNEAQ (reference sequence). This CDR3 region has 13 residues.

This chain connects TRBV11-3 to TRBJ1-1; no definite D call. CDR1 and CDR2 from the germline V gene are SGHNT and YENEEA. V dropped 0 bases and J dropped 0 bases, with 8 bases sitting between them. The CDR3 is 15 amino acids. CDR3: CASSLEGHVNTEAFF. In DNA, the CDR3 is TGTGCCAGCAGCTTAGAGGGCCACGTGAACACTGAAGCTTTCTTT.

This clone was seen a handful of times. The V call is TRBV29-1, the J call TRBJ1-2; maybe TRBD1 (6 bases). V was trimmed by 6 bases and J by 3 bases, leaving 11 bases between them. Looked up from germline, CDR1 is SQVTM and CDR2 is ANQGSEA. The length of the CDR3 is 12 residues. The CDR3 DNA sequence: TGCAGCGTAAACAAGGGGGACTATGGCTACACCTTC. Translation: CSVNKGDYGYTF.

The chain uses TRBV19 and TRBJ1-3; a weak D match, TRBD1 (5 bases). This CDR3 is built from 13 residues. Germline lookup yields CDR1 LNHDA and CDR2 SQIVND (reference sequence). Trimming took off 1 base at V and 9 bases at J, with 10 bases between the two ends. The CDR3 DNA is TGTGCCAGTAGTATAGGAGGGGAGGGCACCATATATTTT. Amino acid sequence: CASSIGGEGTIYF.

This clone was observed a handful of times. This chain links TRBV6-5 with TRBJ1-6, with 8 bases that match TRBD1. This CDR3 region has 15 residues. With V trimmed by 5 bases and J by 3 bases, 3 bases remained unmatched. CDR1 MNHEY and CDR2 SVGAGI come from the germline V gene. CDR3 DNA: TGTGCCAGCAGTCGAGGGACAGGCTATAATTCACCCCTCCACTTT. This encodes CASSRGTGYNSPLHF.

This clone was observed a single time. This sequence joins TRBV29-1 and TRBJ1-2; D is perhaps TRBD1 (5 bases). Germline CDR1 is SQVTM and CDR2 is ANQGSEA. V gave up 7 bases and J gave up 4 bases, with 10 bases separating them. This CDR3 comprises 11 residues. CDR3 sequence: CSAAGGYGYTF. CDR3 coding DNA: TGCAGCGCCGCCGGGGGCTATGGCTACACCTTC.

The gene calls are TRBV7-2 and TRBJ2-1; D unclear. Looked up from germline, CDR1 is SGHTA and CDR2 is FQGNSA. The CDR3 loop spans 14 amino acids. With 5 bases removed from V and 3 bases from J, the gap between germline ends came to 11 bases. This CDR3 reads CASSTLIFYNEQFF. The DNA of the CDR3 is TGTGCCAGCAGCACCCTAATCTTCTACAATGAGCAGTTCTTC.

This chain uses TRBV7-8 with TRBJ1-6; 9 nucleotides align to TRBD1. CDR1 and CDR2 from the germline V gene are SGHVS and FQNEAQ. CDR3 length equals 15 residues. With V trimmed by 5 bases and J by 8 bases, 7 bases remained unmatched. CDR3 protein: CASSPGDRVHSPLHF. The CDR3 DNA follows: TGTGCCAGCAGCCCTGGGGACAGGGTACATTCACCCCTCCACTTT.